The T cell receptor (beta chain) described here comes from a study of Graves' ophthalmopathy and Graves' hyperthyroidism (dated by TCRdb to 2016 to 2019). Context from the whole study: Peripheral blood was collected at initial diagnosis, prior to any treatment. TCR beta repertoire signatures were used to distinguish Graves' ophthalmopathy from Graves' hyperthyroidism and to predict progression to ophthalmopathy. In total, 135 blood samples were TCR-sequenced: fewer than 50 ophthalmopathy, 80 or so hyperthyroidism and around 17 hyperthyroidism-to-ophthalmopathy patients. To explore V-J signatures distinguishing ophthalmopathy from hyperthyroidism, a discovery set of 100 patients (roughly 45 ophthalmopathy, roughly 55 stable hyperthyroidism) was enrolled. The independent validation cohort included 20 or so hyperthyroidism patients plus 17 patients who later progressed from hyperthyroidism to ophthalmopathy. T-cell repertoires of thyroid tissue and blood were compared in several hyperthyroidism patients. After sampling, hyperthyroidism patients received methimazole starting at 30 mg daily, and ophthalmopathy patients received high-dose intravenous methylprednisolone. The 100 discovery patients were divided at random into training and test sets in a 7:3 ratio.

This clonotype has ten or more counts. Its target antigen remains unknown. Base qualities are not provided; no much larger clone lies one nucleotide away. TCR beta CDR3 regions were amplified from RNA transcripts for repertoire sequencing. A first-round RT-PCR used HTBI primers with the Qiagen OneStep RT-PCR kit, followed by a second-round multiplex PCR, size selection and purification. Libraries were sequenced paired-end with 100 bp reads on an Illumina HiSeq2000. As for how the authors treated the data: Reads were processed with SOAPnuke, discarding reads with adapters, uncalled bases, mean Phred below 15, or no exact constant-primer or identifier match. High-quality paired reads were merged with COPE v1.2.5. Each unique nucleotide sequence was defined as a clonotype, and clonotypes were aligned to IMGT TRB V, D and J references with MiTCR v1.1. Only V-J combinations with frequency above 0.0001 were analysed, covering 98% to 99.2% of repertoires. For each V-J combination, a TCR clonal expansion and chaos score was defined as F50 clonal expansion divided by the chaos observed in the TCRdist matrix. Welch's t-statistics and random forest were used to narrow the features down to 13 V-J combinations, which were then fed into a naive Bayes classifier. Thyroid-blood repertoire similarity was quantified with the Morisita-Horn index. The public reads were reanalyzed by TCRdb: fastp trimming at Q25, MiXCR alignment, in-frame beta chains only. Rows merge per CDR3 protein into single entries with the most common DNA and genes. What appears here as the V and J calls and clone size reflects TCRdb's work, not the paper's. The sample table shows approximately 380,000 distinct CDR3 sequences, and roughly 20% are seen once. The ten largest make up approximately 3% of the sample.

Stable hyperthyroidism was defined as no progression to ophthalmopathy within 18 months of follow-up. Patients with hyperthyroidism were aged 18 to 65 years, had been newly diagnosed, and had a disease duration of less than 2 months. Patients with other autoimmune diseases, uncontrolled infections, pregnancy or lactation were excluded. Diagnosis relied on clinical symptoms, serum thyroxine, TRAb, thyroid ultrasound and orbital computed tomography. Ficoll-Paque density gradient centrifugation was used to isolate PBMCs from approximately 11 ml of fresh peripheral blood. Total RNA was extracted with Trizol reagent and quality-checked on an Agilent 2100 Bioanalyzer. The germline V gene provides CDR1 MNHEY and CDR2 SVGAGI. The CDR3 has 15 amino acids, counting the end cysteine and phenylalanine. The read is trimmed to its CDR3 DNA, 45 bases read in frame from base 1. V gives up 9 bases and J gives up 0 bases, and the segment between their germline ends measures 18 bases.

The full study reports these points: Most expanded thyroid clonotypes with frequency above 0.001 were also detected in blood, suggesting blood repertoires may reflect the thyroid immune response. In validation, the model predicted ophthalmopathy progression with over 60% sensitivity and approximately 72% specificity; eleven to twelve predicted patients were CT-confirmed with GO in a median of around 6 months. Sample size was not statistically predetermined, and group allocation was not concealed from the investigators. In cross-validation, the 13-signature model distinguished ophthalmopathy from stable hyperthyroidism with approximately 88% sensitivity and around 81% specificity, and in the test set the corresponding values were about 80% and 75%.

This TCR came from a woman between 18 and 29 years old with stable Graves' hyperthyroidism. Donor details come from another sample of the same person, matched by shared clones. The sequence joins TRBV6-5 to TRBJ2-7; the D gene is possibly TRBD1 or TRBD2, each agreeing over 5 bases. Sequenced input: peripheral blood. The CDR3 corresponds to CASRTGQGRSYEQYF. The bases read TGTGCCAGTCGTACGGGGCAGGGACGCTCCTACGAGCAGTACTTC.